Presented here are 11 T cell receptor beta chains from one specimen sequenced in a study of brain T cells in children with intractable seizures. This table comes from immunoSEQ multiplex PCR, and its TCRdb copy is limited to in-frame clones, with some not included. In the table there are around 44,000 clones, 80% to 95% of which are singletons. The specimen was peripheral blood, collected at surgery. These receptors all come from a girl aged 2 to 9 with tuberous sclerosis and intractable seizures.

The CDR3 nucleotides are TGTGCCAGTAGTATCTTCGGGACAGAAAATTCACCCCTCCACTTT. Translation gives CASSIFGTENSPLHF. The rearrangement uses TRBV19 and TRBJ1-6; 7 bases agree with TRBD1. J gave up 7 bases and V 3 bases, and 6 bases lay outside the gene matches. The CDR3 runs 15 residues. Germline assignment: CDR1 LNHDA and CDR2 SQIVND (reference sequence).

The chain carries TRBV27 and TRBJ2-5; 8 bases align to TRBD2. The CDR3 length is 15 residues. V lost 6 bases, J lost 1 base, and 7 bases stayed unmatched. Germline-derived CDR1 and CDR2 are MNHEY and SMNVEV (reference sequence). CDR3 bases: TGTGCCAGCAGGGTGGAGCGGGGGCCCCAAGAGACCCAGTACTTC. Translation gives CASRVERGPQETQYF.

V is TRBV9 and J is TRBJ1-2; 8 nucleotides line up with TRBD1. Germline V gene sequence: CDR1 SGDLS, CDR2 YYNGEE. With V trimmed by 4 bases and J by 6 bases, 8 bases remained unmatched. The CDR3 totals 14 residues. Here the CDR3 reads CASSPVRGRDGYTF. CDR3 nucleotides: TGTGCCAGCAGCCCCGTCAGGGGGCGGGATGGCTACACCTTC.

V and J are TRBV5-6 and TRBJ1-2; D not certain. Germline V gene sequence: CDR1 SGHDT, CDR2 YYEEEE. The V and J ends lost 1 base and 8 bases respectively, with 12 bases between them. The CDR3 has 13 amino acids. CDR3 residues: CASSLSGPGGYTF. The CDR3 bases are TGTGCCAGCAGCTTGAGTGGCCCCGGGGGCTACACCTTC. The entire variable domain, with the rest obtained from reference TRBV5-6 and TRBJ1-2, is as follows: DAGVTQSPTHLIKTRGQQVTLRCSPKSGHDTVSWYQQALGQGPQFIFQYYEEEERQRGNFPDRFSGHQFPNYSSELNVNALLLGDSALYLCASSLSGPGGYTFGSGTRLTVV.

The rearrangement uses TRBV5-1 and TRBJ1-4; D is ambiguous. The ends were cut back, 4 bases at V and 0 bases at J, with 10 bases in the middle. CDR1 is SGHRS and CDR2 is YFSETQ in the germline V gene. This CDR3 is built from 15 residues. DNA of the CDR3: TGCGCCAGCAGCCCCGGGCTTGCAACTAATGAAAAACTGTTTTTT. It encodes CASSPGLATNEKLFF.

This chain links TRBV30 with TRBJ1-2, with D hard to call. The germline V gene has CDR1 GTSNPN and CDR2 SVGIG (reference sequence). The CDR3 is made up of 12 amino acids. V was trimmed by 1 base and J by 2 bases, leaving 5 bases between them. The CDR3 sequence is CAWSGYNYGYTF. CDR3 DNA sequence: TGTGCCTGGAGTGGGTACAACTATGGCTACACCTTC.

The V gene is TRBV19, the J gene TRBJ1-4, with 10 bases identical to TRBD1. From germline, CDR1 is LNHDA and CDR2 SQIVND (reference sequence). Trimming cost V 3 bases and J 10 bases; bases outside gene matches: 2. The CDR3 is 13 amino acids. This CDR3 reads CASSMRDRGKLFF. The CDR3 DNA is TGTGCCAGTAGTATGAGGGACAGGGGAAAACTGTTTTTT.

The rearrangement joins TRBV9 to TRBJ2-2; the D is unclear. Trimming cost V 0 bases and J 6 bases, with 12 bases left between them. The germline V gene encodes CDR1 SGDLS and CDR2 YYNGEE. CDR3 length: 15 amino acids. The CDR3 loop reads CASSVVSMVPGELFF. DNA of the CDR3: TGTGCCAGCAGCGTAGTCTCTATGGTGCCCGGGGAGCTGTTTTTT.

The rearrangement joins TRBV6-1 to TRBJ2-6; 11 bases fit TRBD1. The CDR3 has 17 residues. Germline CDR1 reads MNHNS; CDR2 reads SASEGT. V lost 4 bases and J lost 0; bases outside the gene matches: 2. The CDR3: CASSGGQGGSGANVLTF. In DNA form, the CDR3 reads TGTGCCAGCAGTGGGGGACAGGGGGGCTCTGGGGCCAACGTCCTGACTTTC.

V gene TRBV12-3 or TRBV12-4 combines with J gene TRBJ1-2, with D possibly being TRBD1 (5 bases). The length of the CDR3 is 11 residues. The V and J ends lost 5 bases and 6 bases respectively, with 7 bases between them. CDR3: CASSAGNGYTF. CDR3 nucleotides: TGTGCCAGCAGTGCAGGGAATGGCTACACCTTC.

The chain couples TRBV6-5 to TRBJ2-5; possible D gene TRBD2, 6 bases. There are 15 residues in the CDR3. Per the germline V gene, CDR1 is MNHEY and CDR2 is SVGAGI. Deletions cut 6 bases from V and 2 bases from J, with 16 bases between. This chain's CDR3 is CASSLSPGLQETQYF. CDR3 sequence (DNA): TGTGCCAGCAGCCTGAGTCCGGGACTTCAAGAGACCCAGTACTTC.